This T cell receptor beta chain was observed in a study of shared clonotypes between healthy human individuals. CDR1 and CDR2 (germline): MDHEN, SYDVKM. V dropped 3 bases and J dropped 5; count of bases not matched to a gene: 3. This CDR3 region has 13 residues. The study's findings and limits: Naive subsets generally had larger estimated richness than memory subsets. The rarefaction results pointed to incomplete sorted-subset sequencing despite large depth. An anticipated effect of sequencing depth on clonotype sharing among donors was recognized.

Terminally differentiated effector memory CD45RA+ cells were excluded by CCR7 positive selection of CD45RO-negative cells. Those who donated were healthy HIV-negative adults, with no recent acute infections or vaccinations reported. The repertoire was sequenced with immunoSEQ multiplex PCR; TCRdb's copy has only in-frame clones and lacks some. Of roughly 650,000 clones listed, approximately 96% were seen once; the top ten hold approximately 0.12%. As for this clone: No antigen is known for it.

The sequencing sample was made of naive CD8+ T cells sorted from blood. V usage is TRBV28 and J usage is TRBJ2-5; 7 bases are a match to TRBD2. This TCR was sampled from a woman aged 25 to 39 in good health. The CDR3 loop is CASSFPGGETQYF. For the CDR3, the DNA is TGTGCCAGCAGTTTTCCGGGAGGCGAGACCCAGTACTTC.